Below, 3 T cell receptor beta chains from the same sample are listed, as sequenced in a study of T and B cells in COVID-19 patients. Multiplex PCR with BIOMED2 TRB-A/B primer pools amplified TRB rearrangements. TCRdb itself ran the multiplex PCR reads through MiXCR, one entry per CDR3 protein. The top ten clones hold 18% of a sample with more than 10,000 distinct CDR3 sequences, around 34% of them seen once. TRB was amplified from about 260-540 ng of blood genomic DNA. The sequenced sample consisted of blood. The source is a human donor with active COVID-19.

CDR3 DNA: TGCAGTGCTAGAGATCCCCTGGACGGGACCAATTCACCCCTCCACTTT. Amino acid sequence: CSARDPLDGTNSPLHF. This chain uses TRBV20-1 with TRBJ1-6, with D perhaps TRBD1 (5 bases). Trimming left V 0 bases short and J 7 bases short, with 16 bases between. Germline V lookup: CDR1 DFQATT, CDR2 SNEGSKA (reference sequence). The CDR3 extends over 16 amino acids.

The chain carries TRBV5-1 and TRBJ2-3; the match to TRBD2 covers 13 bases. The CDR3 consists of 18 residues. CDR1 and CDR2 (germline): SGHRS, YFSETQ. With 4 bases clipped from V and 0 bases from J, the junction kept 8 bases outside the gene matches. The CDR3 nucleotides read TGCGCCAGCAGCAAGAAACTAGCGGGGGGGCCAAGCACAGATACGCAGTATTTT. Its protein is CASSKKLAGGPSTDTQYF. The full variable domain, with the rest looked up from reference TRBV5-1 and TRBJ2-3, is KAGVTQTPRYLIKTRGQQVTLSCSPISGHRSVSWYQQTPGQGLQFLFEYFSETQRNKGNFPGRFSGRQFSNSRSEMNVSTLELGDSALYLCASSKKLAGGPSTDTQYFGPGTRLTVL.

V and J are TRBV6-5 and TRBJ1-5; D remains unclear. CDR3 size: 12 residues. CDR1 is MNHEY, CDR2 SVGAGI, per germline. The germline V and J ends were trimmed by 2 bases and 7 bases, with 6 bases remaining between them. This CDR3 is CASSYVGQPQHF. The CDR3 DNA follows: TGTGCCAGCAGTTACGTGGGCCAGCCCCAGCATTTT.